A selection of T cell receptor beta chains follows, all from one sample in a study of regulatory T cells in long-lasting Graves disease. MiXCR, applied by TCRdb to the multiplex PCR reads, yields one record per CDR3 protein. The sample contains approximately 290,000 distinct CDR3 sequences, around 21% of which appear only once. Sequencing used peripheral blood mononuclear cells (PBMCs), obtained when the disease was refractory, from a patient treated with antithyroid drugs. These receptors were taken from a female donor with Graves disease. The CDR3 runs from the conserved cysteine through the conserved F or W. A D gene is named only where the DNA matches it firmly. A clone size is listed for some rows: how often the clone was seen (once, few, many), or a class if it is expanded.

clone size,J gene,D gene,V gene,CDR3 protein,CDR3 DNA
many,TRBJ1-2,TRBD1,TRBV20-1,CSARGQENYGYTF,TGCAGTGCCCGCGGACAGGAGAACTATGGCTACACCTTC
many,TRBJ2-7,.,TRBV9,CASSRGAGSYEQYF,TGTGCCAGCAGCAGGGGAGCGGGTTCCTACGAGCAGTACTTC
.,TRBJ2-6,TRBD2,TRBV2,CASSVLGTSFTGANVLTF,TGTGCCAGCAGTGTACTCGGGACTAGTTTTACTGGGGCCAACGTCCTGACTTTC
many,TRBJ1-2,TRBD1,TRBV6-1,CASSRTGSNNYGYTF,TGTGCCAGCAGCCGGACAGGGTCAAATAACTATGGCTACACCTTC
many,TRBJ1-2,TRBD1,TRBV3-1,CASSPKDRGDYGYTF,TGTGCCAGCAGCCCAAAGGACAGGGGGGACTATGGCTACACCTTC
many,TRBJ2-2,.,TRBV5-1,CASSLDPGLSAGELFF,TGCGCCAGCAGCTTGGATCCAGGGCTCTCGGCCGGGGAGCTGTTTTTT
.,TRBJ2-7,.,TRBV20-1,CSATHYEQYF,TGCAGTGCTACCCATTACGAGCAGTACTTC
.,TRBJ2-5,TRBD1,TRBV11-2,CASSSLTGYQETQYF,TGTGCCAGCAGCTCCCTGACAGGGTACCAAGAGACCCAGTACTTC
.,TRBJ1-1,.,TRBV29-1,CSPRRQPNTEAFF,TGCAGCCCCCGCAGGCAGCCGAACACTGAAGCTTTCTTT
.,TRBJ2-2,.,TRBV20-1,CSANAGTSYTGELFF,TGCAGTGCTAATGCCGGGACTTCTTACACCGGGGAGCTGTTTTTT
once,TRBJ2-1,TRBD2,TRBV30,CAWSGGSEYNEQFF,TGTGCCTGGAGCGGCGGGAGTGAGTACAATGAGCAGTTCTTC
.,TRBJ1-5,TRBD1,TRBV20-1,CSARQGNSNQPQHF,TGCAGTGCCAGACAGGGAAATAGCAATCAGCCCCAGCATTTT